This entry concerns a single T cell receptor beta chain. TCRdb keeps only in-frame clones here, not all; method: immunoSEQ multiplex PCR. The data contain some 200,000 clones, roughly four fifths of them singletons. These data come from a study of blood T cell repertoires in COVID-19. Study in general: Acute-phase and convalescent COVID-19 samples originated in the United States, Italy and Spain.

CDR3 size: 15 residues. J lost 2 bases, V lost 5 bases, and 7 bases had no gene match. Germline V gives CDR1 SEHNR, CDR2 FQNEAQ (reference sequence). The receptor was isolated from a woman aged 40 to 50 with acute COVID-19. The sample taken for sequencing was PBMCs or T cells enriched from blood (not recorded which). This chain links TRBV7-9 with TRBJ2-7; 9 bases align to TRBD1. The CDR3 region has the DNA TGTGCCAGCAGCCCTCCGACAGGGGGAACCTACGAGCAGTACTTC. The encoded protein is CASSPPTGGTYEQYF.